This T cell receptor beta chain appears in the sequencing data of a study of identifying expanded T cells in peripheral blood. The study's findings and limits: Differentially abundant clones: 0.95 to 1.5 between replicates, 16.4 at roughly 15 days, approximately 19 at four.

The repertoire was sequenced with immunoSEQ multiplex PCR; TCRdb's copy has only in-frame clones and lacks some. The table records about 58,000 clones, roughly nine tenths of them present only once. Losses at the gene ends were 1 base for V and 5 bases for J; bases not matched to a gene: 4. The CDR3 has 14 residues. Per germline, CDR1 SGHTA and CDR2 FQGNSA. With respect to this clone: Antigen unknown.

The specimen sequenced was blood. The sequence was collected from a person aged 18 to 75 in good health. V is TRBV7-2 and J is TRBJ2-5; 7 bases fit TRBD2. This chain's CDR3 is CASSLGRERETQYF. DNA for the CDR3: TGTGCCAGCAGCTTAGGGCGGGAGCGGGAGACCCAGTACTTC.